This is a list of T cell receptor beta chains from one sample in a study of coeliac disease. The protocol was immunoSEQ multiplex PCR, while the TCRdb copy is restricted to in-frame clones and leaves out a portion. Of 8,000 to 10,000 clones listed, 67% are singletons. The material sequenced was lamina propria lymphocytes from the gut. Every receptor here comes from a woman aged 60-75 years with celiac disease. The CDR3 runs from the conserved cysteine through the conserved F or W. The D gene is left open where the match is weak. Expanded clones are given a class, and other clones once, few, many or no size at all.

j_call: TRBJ1-6; d_call: NA; clone_size: NA; v_call: TRBV13; cdr3_nt: TGTGCCAGCAGCTTAGGATTCCAGGGCTCACCCCTCCACTTT; cdr3_aa: CASSLGFQGSPLHF
j_call: TRBJ1-1; d_call: NA; clone_size: NA; v_call: TRBV27; cdr3_nt: TGTGCCAGCAGTTTCAACACAGCCACTGAAGCTTTCTTT; cdr3_aa: CASSFNTATEAFF
j_call: TRBJ2-1; d_call: NA; clone_size: NA; v_call: TRBV7-6; cdr3_nt: TGTGCCAGCAGCACCCTAAATGAGCAGTTCTTC; cdr3_aa: CASSTLNEQFF
j_call: TRBJ2-7; d_call: NA; clone_size: NA; v_call: TRBV29-1; cdr3_nt: TGCAGCGTTGAAGGAACAGCCCGCTACGAGCAGTACTTC; cdr3_aa: CSVEGTARYEQYF
j_call: TRBJ1-2; d_call: NA; clone_size: few; v_call: TRBV6-6; cdr3_nt: TGTGCCAGCAGTTACGGGGGGTATGGCTACACCTTC; cdr3_aa: CASSYGGYGYTF
j_call: TRBJ1-2; d_call: NA; clone_size: few; v_call: TRBV4-2; cdr3_nt: TGTGCCAGCAGCCAAGATAGACACACTAACTATGGCTACACCTTC; cdr3_aa: CASSQDRHTNYGYTF
j_call: TRBJ2-7; d_call: NA; clone_size: NA; v_call: TRBV6-1; cdr3_nt: TGTGCCAGCAGTGCCGACAGAGTACGGGAGCAGTACTTC; cdr3_aa: CASSADRVREQYF
j_call: TRBJ1-2; d_call: TRBD1; clone_size: NA; v_call: TRBV4-3; cdr3_nt: TGCGCCAGCAGAGGACAGGGGGCGCGCGGCTACACCTTC; cdr3_aa: CASRGQGARGYTF
j_call: TRBJ2-3; d_call: NA; clone_size: NA; v_call: TRBV5-1; cdr3_nt: TGCGCCAGCAGCCTGGGTGGAACAGCTAGCACAGATACGCAGTATTTT; cdr3_aa: CASSLGGTASTDTQYF
j_call: TRBJ2-3; d_call: TRBD1; clone_size: NA; v_call: TRBV10-3; cdr3_nt: TGTGCCATCAGAGGCAGGGGGTCAAACACAGATACGCAGTATTTT; cdr3_aa: CAIRGRGSNTDTQYF
j_call: TRBJ1-1; d_call: NA; clone_size: once; v_call: TRBV30; cdr3_nt: TGTGCCTGGAGTCTCCTCGTGACGGGGGGCACTGAAGCTTTCTTT; cdr3_aa: CAWSLLVTGGTEAFF
j_call: TRBJ1-1; d_call: TRBD1; clone_size: few; v_call: TRBV29-1; cdr3_nt: TGCAGCGTCAACAGGGGGCATGACACTGAAGCTTTCTTT; cdr3_aa: CSVNRGHDTEAFF
j_call: TRBJ1-1; d_call: NA; clone_size: NA; v_call: TRBV2; cdr3_nt: TGTGCCAGCCGGAGGATAGAACTCACTGAAGCTTTCTTT; cdr3_aa: CASRRIELTEAFF
j_call: TRBJ2-1; d_call: TRBD2; clone_size: NA; v_call: TRBV6-1; cdr3_nt: TGTGCCAGCAGTGTGGTAGCGGGGGCCCCATGGAATGAGCAGTTCTTC; cdr3_aa: CASSVVAGAPWNEQFF
j_call: TRBJ2-1; d_call: TRBD2; clone_size: NA; v_call: TRBV6-5; cdr3_nt: TGTGCCAGCAGTTACGACCTAGCGGGTAACAATGAGCAGTTCTTC; cdr3_aa: CASSYDLAGNNEQFF
j_call: TRBJ1-1; d_call: NA; clone_size: NA; v_call: TRBV5-1; cdr3_nt: TGCGCCAGCAGTGGGGAGAAATCTGAAGCTTTCTTT; cdr3_aa: CASSGEKSEAFF
j_call: TRBJ1-5; d_call: NA; clone_size: NA; v_call: TRBV12-5; cdr3_nt: TGTGCTAGTGGTTTTCCTTTCGGCAATCAGCCCCAGCATTTT; cdr3_aa: CASGFPFGNQPQHF
j_call: TRBJ1-1; d_call: TRBD1; clone_size: once; v_call: TRBV18; cdr3_nt: TGTGCCAGCTCACCACGACAGGGGGCTTCTGAAGCTTTCTTT; cdr3_aa: CASSPRQGASEAFF
j_call: TRBJ2-5; d_call: TRBD2; clone_size: few; v_call: TRBV5-1; cdr3_nt: TGCGCCAGCAGGGCGGGGGTGAGAGAGACCCAGTACTTC; cdr3_aa: CASRAGVRETQYF
j_call: TRBJ1-1; d_call: TRBD1; clone_size: NA; v_call: TRBV27; cdr3_nt: TGTGCCAGCAGTTTACGGACAGGGTGGAACACTGAAGCTTTCTTT; cdr3_aa: CASSLRTGWNTEAFF
j_call: TRBJ2-1; d_call: TRBD2; clone_size: NA; v_call: TRBV27; cdr3_nt: TGTGCCAGCAGTTTCGGGACTAGCGGGTACAATGAGCAGTTCTTC; cdr3_aa: CASSFGTSGYNEQFF
j_call: TRBJ1-2; d_call: NA; clone_size: NA; v_call: TRBV28; cdr3_nt: TGTGCCAGCAGGGTAGGGCCGGGACTTTCATATGGCTACACCTTC; cdr3_aa: CASRVGPGLSYGYTF
j_call: TRBJ2-2; d_call: TRBD1; clone_size: NA; v_call: TRBV5-4; cdr3_nt: TGTGCCAGCAGCTTGACAGGGGTTCCCGGGGAGCTGTTTTTT; cdr3_aa: CASSLTGVPGELFF
j_call: TRBJ2-5; d_call: NA; clone_size: NA; v_call: TRBV15; cdr3_nt: TGTGCCACCAGCCATGACAGGGTGGGGGGAAAGACCCAGTACTTC; cdr3_aa: CATSHDRVGGKTQYF
j_call: TRBJ2-3; d_call: NA; clone_size: NA; v_call: TRBV28; cdr3_nt: TGTGCCAGCAGTTTGAGTCAGGGGACCACAGATACGCAGTATTTT; cdr3_aa: CASSLSQGTTDTQYF
j_call: TRBJ2-5; d_call: NA; clone_size: NA; v_call: TRBV18; cdr3_nt: TGTGCCAGCACAGAACAGTACCAAGAGACCCAGTACTTC; cdr3_aa: CASTEQYQETQYF
j_call: TRBJ2-1; d_call: NA; clone_size: once; v_call: TRBV11-3; cdr3_nt: TGTGCCAGCAGCTTTGGGGCCGCACCCTACAATGAGCAGTTCTTC; cdr3_aa: CASSFGAAPYNEQFF
j_call: TRBJ1-1; d_call: NA; clone_size: hyperexpanded; v_call: TRBV4-3; cdr3_nt: TGCGCCAGCAGCGCCCGGGACACCAGGAGTGAAGCTTTCTTT; cdr3_aa: CASSARDTRSEAFF
j_call: TRBJ2-7; d_call: TRBD1; clone_size: NA; v_call: TRBV5-4; cdr3_nt: TGTGCCAGCAGCTTGGGACAGGGGGCCTACGAGCAGTACTTC; cdr3_aa: CASSLGQGAYEQYF
j_call: TRBJ2-1; d_call: TRBD2; clone_size: NA; v_call: TRBV15; cdr3_nt: TGTGCCACCAGCAGAGGTGGGACTAGCGTTGAGCAGTTCTTC; cdr3_aa: CATSRGGTSVEQFF
j_call: TRBJ2-5; d_call: TRBD1; clone_size: NA; v_call: TRBV19; cdr3_nt: TGTGCCAGTAGTATGTTCCCGGGACAGATCCAAGAGACCCAGTACTTC; cdr3_aa: CASSMFPGQIQETQYF
j_call: TRBJ2-7; d_call: TRBD2; clone_size: NA; v_call: TRBV7-6; cdr3_nt: TGTGCCAGCAGCCCGTTGGGGGGAGGGTTGATTTACGGCTACGAGCAGTACTTC; cdr3_aa: CASSPLGGGLIYGYEQYF
j_call: TRBJ2-7; d_call: NA; clone_size: NA; v_call: TRBV2; cdr3_nt: TGTGCCAGCAGGGCAGCCGGGACACGAATTTCCTACGAGCAGTACTTC; cdr3_aa: CASRAAGTRISYEQYF
j_call: TRBJ2-7; d_call: TRBD1; clone_size: NA; v_call: TRBV5-1; cdr3_nt: TGCGCCAGCAGCCGACGGACAGGGGAGCAGTACGAGCAGTACTTC; cdr3_aa: CASSRRTGEQYEQYF
j_call: TRBJ2-7; d_call: TRBD1; clone_size: NA; v_call: TRBV19; cdr3_nt: TGTGCCAGTCGGACAGGGGAATTTGGGGAGCAGTACTTC; cdr3_aa: CASRTGEFGEQYF
j_call: TRBJ2-3; d_call: TRBD1; clone_size: NA; v_call: TRBV28; cdr3_nt: TGTGCCAGCAGCCTCGACAGGGTGGATACGCAGTATTTT; cdr3_aa: CASSLDRVDTQYF
j_call: TRBJ2-1; d_call: TRBD2; clone_size: NA; v_call: TRBV5-1; cdr3_nt: TGCGCCAGCAGCCCTTTCCTAGCGGGGGGGCGAGGTGAGCAGTTCTTC; cdr3_aa: CASSPFLAGGRGEQFF
j_call: TRBJ1-2; d_call: TRBD1; clone_size: NA; v_call: TRBV5-6; cdr3_nt: TGTGCCAGCAGCTTGCAGGGGGTTAACTATGGCTACACCTTC; cdr3_aa: CASSLQGVNYGYTF
j_call: TRBJ1-5; d_call: NA; clone_size: few; v_call: TRBV28; cdr3_nt: TGTGCCAGCAGTTCCTTAGGACACTCTAGCAATCAGCCCCAGCATTTT; cdr3_aa: CASSSLGHSSNQPQHF
j_call: TRBJ1-3; d_call: TRBD1; clone_size: NA; v_call: TRBV7-6; cdr3_nt: TGTGCCAGCAGCTTAGCCATCGGGACAGGGTCTGGAAACACCATATATTTT; cdr3_aa: CASSLAIGTGSGNTIYF
j_call: TRBJ1-5; d_call: TRBD1; clone_size: NA; v_call: TRBV9; cdr3_nt: TGTGCCAGCAGCGAGGGACAGATCAATCAGCCCCAGCATTTT; cdr3_aa: CASSEGQINQPQHF
j_call: TRBJ1-1; d_call: NA; clone_size: NA; v_call: TRBV11-2; cdr3_nt: TGTGCCAGCAGCTTAGATTTCCAGGGTCTGGCCTTT; cdr3_aa: CASSLDFQGLAF
j_call: TRBJ2-4; d_call: TRBD1; clone_size: NA; v_call: TRBV19; cdr3_nt: TGTGCCAGTAGTACCACAGGGGTCAACATTCAGTACTTC; cdr3_aa: CASSTTGVNIQYF
j_call: TRBJ2-1; d_call: NA; clone_size: NA; v_call: TRBV21-1; cdr3_nt: TGTGCCAGCAGCAAAGGTCAGGGGCTGGGCAATGAGCAGTTCTTC; cdr3_aa: CASSKGQGLGNEQFF
j_call: TRBJ2-6; d_call: TRBD1; clone_size: NA; v_call: TRBV2; cdr3_nt: TGTGCCAGCAGGACAGGGTACGGGGCCAACGTCCTGACTTTC; cdr3_aa: CASRTGYGANVLTF
j_call: TRBJ2-5; d_call: TRBD2; clone_size: NA; v_call: TRBV5-6; cdr3_nt: TGTGCCAGCAGCTTGCGCGGGGGGAACCAAGAGACCCAGTACTTC; cdr3_aa: CASSLRGGNQETQYF
j_call: TRBJ2-1; d_call: TRBD2; clone_size: NA; v_call: TRBV9; cdr3_nt: TGTGCCAGCAGCGCCGGGACTACGCAATCCAATGAGCAGTTCTTC; cdr3_aa: CASSAGTTQSNEQFF
j_call: TRBJ2-1; d_call: TRBD2; clone_size: NA; v_call: TRBV5-1; cdr3_nt: TGCGCCAGCAGTGGGGCCCTAGCGGGGTCCGCGGAGCAGTTCTTC; cdr3_aa: CASSGALAGSAEQFF
j_call: TRBJ2-3; d_call: TRBD2; clone_size: NA; v_call: TRBV18; cdr3_nt: TGTGCCAGCTCACCACCGGGAGGGCGGGGTACGCAGTATTTT; cdr3_aa: CASSPPGGRGTQYF
j_call: TRBJ1-3; d_call: NA; clone_size: NA; v_call: TRBV5-6; cdr3_nt: TGTGCCAGCAGCTTGGCACTTCGCTCTGGAAACACCATATATTTT; cdr3_aa: CASSLALRSGNTIYF
j_call: TRBJ1-2; d_call: TRBD1; clone_size: NA; v_call: TRBV2; cdr3_nt: TGTGCCAGCACTCGTGACAGGGTAGTTAACTATGGCTACACCTTC; cdr3_aa: CASTRDRVVNYGYTF
j_call: TRBJ2-6; d_call: NA; clone_size: NA; v_call: TRBV13; cdr3_nt: TGTGCCAGCAGCCTATGGGAGAGCGCCAACGTCCTGACTTTC; cdr3_aa: CASSLWESANVLTF
j_call: TRBJ1-6; d_call: NA; clone_size: NA; v_call: TRBV7-2; cdr3_nt: TGTGCCAGCAGCTATACAGGCCTCTCCTATAATTCACCCCTCCACTTT; cdr3_aa: CASSYTGLSYNSPLHF
j_call: TRBJ2-3; d_call: TRBD1; clone_size: NA; v_call: TRBV9; cdr3_nt: TGTGCCAGCAGCGCGACAGGGTTCACAGATACGCAGTATTTT; cdr3_aa: CASSATGFTDTQYF
j_call: TRBJ1-1; d_call: NA; clone_size: NA; v_call: TRBV27; cdr3_nt: TGTGCCAGCAGTCTTACAGTGAACACTGAAGCTTTCTTT; cdr3_aa: CASSLTVNTEAFF
j_call: TRBJ2-5; d_call: NA; clone_size: NA; v_call: TRBV6-6; cdr3_nt: TGTGCCAGCAGTCGCCGACTGGTAGAGACCCAGTACTTC; cdr3_aa: CASSRRLVETQYF
j_call: TRBJ1-1; d_call: NA; clone_size: NA; v_call: TRBV21-1; cdr3_nt: TGTGCCAGCAGCAAACGGGGGGGCAGGTCGAACACTGAAGCTTTCTTT; cdr3_aa: CASSKRGGRSNTEAFF
j_call: TRBJ2-7; d_call: NA; clone_size: NA; v_call: TRBV10-3; cdr3_nt: TGTGCATCACGAGGGGGACAAGTCTACGAGCAGTACTTC; cdr3_aa: CASRGGQVYEQYF
j_call: TRBJ1-2; d_call: NA; clone_size: NA; v_call: TRBV27; cdr3_nt: TGTGCCAGCAGTTTCGGGGGGGGCTATGGCTACACCTTC; cdr3_aa: CASSFGGGYGYTF
j_call: TRBJ1-6; d_call: NA; clone_size: NA; v_call: TRBV5-5; cdr3_nt: TGTGCCAGCAGCTTGACCCCCGAGTCACCCCTCCACTTT; cdr3_aa: CASSLTPESPLHF